A selection of T cell receptor beta chains follows, all from one sample in a study of shared clonotypes between healthy human individuals. Clones were sequenced by immunoSEQ multiplex PCR, and TCRdb holds only the in-frame ones, with some missing. The data contain about 2.3 million clones, about nine tenths of them singletons. Input material: naive CD4+ T cells from PBMCs. The origin of the receptors is a young man in good health. Some clones in this sample may be carry-over from other donors' samples. CDR3s include the opening cysteine and the closing phenylalanine or tryptophan. The order of the fields is J gene, V gene, clone size, D gene, CDR3 protein, CDR3 DNA. The D gene is left open where the match is weak. Clone size appears in some rows only: once, few, many, or a class for an expanded clone.

TRBJ1-3,TRBV9,.,.,CASSPRTALNTIYF,TGTGCCAGCAGCCCCAGGACAGCCCTAAACACCATATATTTT
TRBJ2-7,TRBV7-6,.,.,CASSLVRSSYEQYF,TGTGCCAGCAGCTTAGTTCGGAGCTCCTACGAGCAGTACTTC
TRBJ1-1,TRBV7-2,once,.,CASSLGQLNTEAFF,TGTGCCAGCAGCTTAGGCCAGTTGAACACTGAAGCTTTCTTT
TRBJ2-4,TRBV6-9,.,TRBD2,CASSYYGTSPHQYF,TGTGCCAGCAGTTACTACGGGACTAGCCCACATCAGTACTTC
TRBJ1-2,TRBV7-2,.,TRBD1,CASSSRQGVGYTF,TGTGCCAGCAGCTCGCGACAGGGGGTAGGCTACACCTTC
TRBJ2-7,TRBV30,once,.,CAWSRFRYEQYF,TGTGCCTGGAGTAGGTTTAGGTACGAGCAGTACTTC
TRBJ1-3,TRBV18,.,.,CASSPLQAGHSGNTIYF,TGTGCCAGCTCACCTTTACAGGCAGGGCACTCTGGAAACACCATATATTTT
TRBJ2-2,TRBV6-1,.,.,CASSEKPLPGSTGELFF,TGTGCCAGCAGTGAAAAACCACTCCCAGGGTCAACCGGGGAGCTGTTTTTT
TRBJ2-7,TRBV7-3,once,TRBD1,CASSLSHGTGDEQYF,TGTGCCAGCAGCTTATCCCACGGGACAGGGGACGAGCAGTACTTC
TRBJ2-3,TRBV5-1,.,.,CASSLAGRHTDTQYF,TGCGCCAGCAGCTTGGCCGGCAGGCACACAGATACGCAGTATTTT
TRBJ2-5,TRBV10-3,.,TRBD1,CAISGQGGETQYF,TGTGCCATCAGCGGACAGGGGGGGGAGACCCAGTACTTC
TRBJ1-5,TRBV28,once,TRBD1,CASISPDRGLYQPQHF,TGTGCCAGCATTTCCCCTGACAGGGGGCTATATCAGCCCCAGCATTTT
TRBJ1-3,TRBV6-1,.,.,CASSSYRVSGNTIYF,TGTGCCAGCAGTAGTTACAGGGTCTCTGGAAACACCATATATTTT
TRBJ2-1,TRBV9,.,TRBD2,CASSVHVAGVNEQFF,TGTGCCAGCAGCGTACATGTAGCGGGCGTCAATGAGCAGTTCTTC